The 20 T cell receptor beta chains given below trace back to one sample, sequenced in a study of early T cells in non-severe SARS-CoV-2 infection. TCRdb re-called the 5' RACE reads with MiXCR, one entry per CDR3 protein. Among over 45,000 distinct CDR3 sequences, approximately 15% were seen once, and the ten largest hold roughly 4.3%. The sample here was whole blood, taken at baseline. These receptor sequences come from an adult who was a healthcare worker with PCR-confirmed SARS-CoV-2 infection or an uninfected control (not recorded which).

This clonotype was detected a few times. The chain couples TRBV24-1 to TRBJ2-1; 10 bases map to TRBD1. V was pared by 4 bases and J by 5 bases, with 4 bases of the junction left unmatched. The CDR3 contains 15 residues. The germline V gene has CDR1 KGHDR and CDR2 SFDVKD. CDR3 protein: CATSDPGTGDNEQFF. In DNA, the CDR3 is TGTGCCACCAGTGACCCCGGGACAGGGGACAATGAGCAGTTCTTC.

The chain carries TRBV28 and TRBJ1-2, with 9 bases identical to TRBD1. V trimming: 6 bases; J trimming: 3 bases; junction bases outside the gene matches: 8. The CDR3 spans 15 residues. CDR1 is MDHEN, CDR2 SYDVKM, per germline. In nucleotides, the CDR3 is TGTGCCAGCAGCATTGGGACAGGGAGGTACTATGGCTACACCTTC. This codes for CASSIGTGRYYGYTF.

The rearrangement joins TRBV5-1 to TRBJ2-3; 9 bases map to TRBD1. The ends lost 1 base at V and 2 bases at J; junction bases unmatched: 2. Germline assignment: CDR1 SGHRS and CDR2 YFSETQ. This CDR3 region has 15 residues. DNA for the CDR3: TGCGCCAGCAGCTTGTGGGACAGGGACACAGATACGCAGTATTTT. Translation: CASSLWDRDTDTQYF.

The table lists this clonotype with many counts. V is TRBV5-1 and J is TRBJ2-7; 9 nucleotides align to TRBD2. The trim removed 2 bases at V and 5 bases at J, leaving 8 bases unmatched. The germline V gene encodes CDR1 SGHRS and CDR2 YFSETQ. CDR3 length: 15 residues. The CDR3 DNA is TGCGCCAGCAGCTTTTCGGGACTAGCAGGCGACGAGCAGTACTTC. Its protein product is CASSFSGLAGDEQYF.

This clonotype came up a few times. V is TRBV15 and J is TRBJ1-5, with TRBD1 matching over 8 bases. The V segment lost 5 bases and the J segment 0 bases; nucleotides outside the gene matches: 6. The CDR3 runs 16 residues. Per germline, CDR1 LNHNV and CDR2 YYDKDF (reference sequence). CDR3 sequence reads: CATSPGTGYSNQPQHF. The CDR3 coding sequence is TGTGCCACCAGCCCAGGGACAGGATATAGCAATCAGCCCCAGCATTTT.

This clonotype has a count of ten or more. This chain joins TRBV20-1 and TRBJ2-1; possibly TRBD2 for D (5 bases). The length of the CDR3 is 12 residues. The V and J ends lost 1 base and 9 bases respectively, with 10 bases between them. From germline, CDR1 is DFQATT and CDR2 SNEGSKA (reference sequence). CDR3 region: CSARVREFEQFF. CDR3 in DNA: TGCAGTGCTAGAGTTAGGGAGTTTGAGCAGTTCTTC.

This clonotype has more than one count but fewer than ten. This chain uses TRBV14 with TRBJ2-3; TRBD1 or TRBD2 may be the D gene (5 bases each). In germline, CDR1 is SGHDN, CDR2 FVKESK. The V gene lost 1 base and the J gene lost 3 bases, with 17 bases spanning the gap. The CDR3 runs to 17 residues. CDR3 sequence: CASSQGGRGAMTDTQYF. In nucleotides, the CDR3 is TGTGCCAGCAGCCAAGGGGGAAGAGGGGCGATGACAGATACGCAGTATTTT.

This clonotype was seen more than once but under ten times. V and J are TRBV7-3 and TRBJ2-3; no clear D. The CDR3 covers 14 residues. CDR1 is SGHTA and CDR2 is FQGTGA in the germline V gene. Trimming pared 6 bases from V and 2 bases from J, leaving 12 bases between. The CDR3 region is CASSPSRDTDTQYF. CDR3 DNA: TGTGCCAGCAGTCCGTCAAGAGACACAGATACGCAGTATTTT.

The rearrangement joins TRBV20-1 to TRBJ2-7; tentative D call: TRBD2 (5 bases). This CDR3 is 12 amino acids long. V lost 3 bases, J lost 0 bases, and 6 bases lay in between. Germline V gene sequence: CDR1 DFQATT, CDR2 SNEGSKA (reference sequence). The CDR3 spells CSASGDSYEQYF. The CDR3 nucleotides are TGCAGTGCTAGCGGGGACTCCTACGAGCAGTACTTC.

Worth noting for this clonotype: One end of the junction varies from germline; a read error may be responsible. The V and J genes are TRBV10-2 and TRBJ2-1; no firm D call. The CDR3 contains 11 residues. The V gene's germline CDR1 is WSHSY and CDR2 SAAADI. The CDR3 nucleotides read TGCGCCAGCAGTGGAGACAATGAACAGTTCTTC. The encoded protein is CASSGDNEQFF.

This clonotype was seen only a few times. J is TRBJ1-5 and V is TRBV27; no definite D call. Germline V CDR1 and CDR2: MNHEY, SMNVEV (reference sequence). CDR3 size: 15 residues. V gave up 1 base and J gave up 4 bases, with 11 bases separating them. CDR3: CASSLYPAENQPQHF. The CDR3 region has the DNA TGTGCCAGCAGTTTATACCCGGCAGAAAATCAGCCCCAGCATTTT.

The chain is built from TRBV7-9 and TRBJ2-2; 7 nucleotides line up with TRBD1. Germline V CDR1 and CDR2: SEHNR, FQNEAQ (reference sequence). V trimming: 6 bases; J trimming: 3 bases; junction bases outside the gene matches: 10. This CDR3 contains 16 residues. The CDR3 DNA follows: TGTGCCAGCAGAAATAGACAGGGACGGGACACCGGGGAGCTGTTTTTT. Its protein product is CASRNRQGRDTGELFF.

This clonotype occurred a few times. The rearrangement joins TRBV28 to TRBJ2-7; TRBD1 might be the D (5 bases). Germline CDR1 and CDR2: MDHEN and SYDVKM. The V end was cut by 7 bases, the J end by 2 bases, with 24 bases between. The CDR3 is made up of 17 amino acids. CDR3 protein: CASTSWGRVIRPYEQYF. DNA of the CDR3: TGTGCCAGCACCTCCTGGGGCAGGGTGATTCGCCCCTACGAGCAGTACTTC.

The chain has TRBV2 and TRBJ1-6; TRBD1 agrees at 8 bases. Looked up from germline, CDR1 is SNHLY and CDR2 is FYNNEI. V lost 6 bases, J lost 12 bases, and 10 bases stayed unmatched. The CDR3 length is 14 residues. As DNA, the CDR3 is TGTGCCAGCAGGCCCGGACAGGGCGGGCAACCCCTCCACTTT. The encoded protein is CASRPGQGGQPLHF. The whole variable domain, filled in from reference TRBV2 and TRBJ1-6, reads EPEVTQTPSHQVTQMGQEVILRCVPISNHLYFYWYRQILGQKVEFLVSFYNNEISEKSEIFDDQFSVERPDGSNFTLKIRSTKLEDSAMYFCASRPGQGGQPLHFGNGTRLTVT.

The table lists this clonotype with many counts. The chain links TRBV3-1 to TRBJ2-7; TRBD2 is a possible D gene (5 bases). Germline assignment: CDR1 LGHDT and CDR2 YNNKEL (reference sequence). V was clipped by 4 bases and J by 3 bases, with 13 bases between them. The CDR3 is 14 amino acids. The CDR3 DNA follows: TGTGCCAGCAGCCGGACCGGGGTGGGCTACGAGCAGTACTTC. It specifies CASSRTGVGYEQYF.

CDR3 in DNA: TGTGCCAGCAGGTTGGGACTTAAAGAGACCCAGTACTTC. This translates into CASRLGLKETQYF. The chain carries TRBV6-5 and TRBJ2-5; weak D call: TRBD2 (6 bases). CDR1 is MNHEY and CDR2 is SVGAGI in the germline V gene. The V and J ends lost 6 bases and 3 bases respectively, with 11 bases between them. There are 13 residues in the CDR3.

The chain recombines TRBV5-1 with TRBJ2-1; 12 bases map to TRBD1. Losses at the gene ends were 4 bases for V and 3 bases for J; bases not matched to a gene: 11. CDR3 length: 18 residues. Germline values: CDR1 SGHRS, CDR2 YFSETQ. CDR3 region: CASSVGTGGGGSYNEQFF. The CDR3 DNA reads TGCGCCAGCAGCGTCGGGACAGGGGGCGGCGGGAGCTACAATGAGCAGTTCTTC.

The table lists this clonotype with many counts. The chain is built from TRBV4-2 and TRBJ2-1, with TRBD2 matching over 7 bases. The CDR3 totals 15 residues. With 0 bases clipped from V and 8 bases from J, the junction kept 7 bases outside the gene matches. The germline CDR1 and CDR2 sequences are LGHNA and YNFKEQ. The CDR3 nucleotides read TGTGCCAGCAGCCAAGATTGGGCGAGCGGGGATGAGCAGTTCTTC. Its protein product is CASSQDWASGDEQFF.

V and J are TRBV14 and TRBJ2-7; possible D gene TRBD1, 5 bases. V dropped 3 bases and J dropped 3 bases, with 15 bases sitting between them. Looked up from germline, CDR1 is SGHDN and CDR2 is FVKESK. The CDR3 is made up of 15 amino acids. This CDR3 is CASSQIDSPFYEQYF. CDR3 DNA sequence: TGTGCCAGCAGCCAGATTGACAGCCCCTTCTACGAGCAGTACTTC.

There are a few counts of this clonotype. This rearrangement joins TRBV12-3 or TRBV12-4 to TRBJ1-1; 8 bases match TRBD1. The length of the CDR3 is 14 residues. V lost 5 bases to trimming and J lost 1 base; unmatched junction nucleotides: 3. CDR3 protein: CASSIGQGNTEAFF. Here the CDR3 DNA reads TGTGCCAGCAGTATCGGACAGGGGAACACTGAAGCTTTCTTT.